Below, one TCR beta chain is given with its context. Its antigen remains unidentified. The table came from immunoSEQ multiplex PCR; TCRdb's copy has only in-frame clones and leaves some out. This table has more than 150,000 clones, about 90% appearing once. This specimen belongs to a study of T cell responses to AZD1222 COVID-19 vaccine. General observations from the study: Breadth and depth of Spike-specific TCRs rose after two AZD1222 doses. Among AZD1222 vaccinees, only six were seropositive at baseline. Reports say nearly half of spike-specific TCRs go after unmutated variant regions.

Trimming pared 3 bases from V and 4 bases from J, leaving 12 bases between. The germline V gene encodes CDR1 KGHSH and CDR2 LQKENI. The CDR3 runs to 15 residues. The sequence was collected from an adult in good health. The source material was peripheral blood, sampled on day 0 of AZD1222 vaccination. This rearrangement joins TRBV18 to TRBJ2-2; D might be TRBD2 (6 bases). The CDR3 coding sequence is TGTGCCAGCTCACCGCGGGGAGTGGCCACCGGGGAGCTGTTTTTT. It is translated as CASSPRGVATGELFF.